Listed here are 9 T cell receptor beta chains from one sample, sequenced in a study of Graves' ophthalmopathy and Graves' hyperthyroidism. RNA transcripts served as template for amplifying TCR beta CDR3 sequences. The first round was an RT-PCR with HTBI primers, and the second round was a multiplex PCR. TCRdb recomputed calls from the multiplex PCR reads with MiXCR, one row per CDR3 protein. The sample lists about 390,000 distinct CDR3 sequences; over 15% were seen once. The specimen was peripheral blood. Receptors originate from a woman under 30 with stable Graves' hyperthyroidism.

In its sample, this clonotype was seen many times. This chain uses TRBV24-1 with TRBJ2-5; D is perhaps TRBD1 (6 bases). The CDR3 is made up of 14 amino acids. Trimming stripped 4 bases from V and 5 bases from J, with 13 bases between. Germline CDR1 and CDR2: KGHDR and SFDVKD. CDR3 in amino acids: CATSDSQGWETQYF. CDR3 DNA: TGTGCCACCAGTGACTCACAGGGTTGGGAGACCCAGTACTTC.

Comments on this clonotype: At one end, the junction sequence differs from germline, possibly due to a read error. This chain uses TRBV3-1 with TRBJ2-2, with D uncertain. The germline V gene has CDR1 LGHDT and CDR2 YNNKEL (reference sequence). This CDR3 is built from 13 residues. CDR3 residues: CAGSPTSTGELFF. The DNA for the CDR3 is TGTGCCGGCAGCCCCACCAGCACCGGGGAGCTGTTTTTT.

This clonotype was recorded at least ten times. This rearrangement joins TRBV19 to TRBJ1-2; 10 bases agree with TRBD1. Per germline, CDR1 LNHDA and CDR2 SQIVND (reference sequence). The CDR3 runs 18 residues. With V trimmed by 3 bases and J by 5 bases, 15 bases remained unmatched. CDR3 in amino acids: CASSMRGGSRQGAYGYTF. The CDR3 bases are TGTGCCAGTAGTATGAGAGGCGGATCGAGACAGGGGGCGTATGGCTACACCTTC.

For this clonotype: Relative to the germline gene, one junction end is altered; a read error may explain this. V and J are TRBV3-1 and TRBJ1-2, with D maybe TRBD1 (6 bases). The germline V gene has CDR1 LGHDT and CDR2 YNNKEL (reference sequence). CDR3 length equals 14 residues. The CDR3 DNA reads TGTGCCATCAGCCCAGGACAGAATAACTATGGCTACACCTTC. Its protein product is CAISPGQNNYGYTF.

The V and J genes are TRBV20-1 and TRBJ2-7; 15 positions agree with TRBD2. This CDR3 contains 14 residues. The germline V gene encodes CDR1 DFQATT and CDR2 SNEGSKA (reference sequence). With 6 bases clipped from V and 2 bases from J, the junction kept 2 bases outside the gene matches. The CDR3 DNA reads as TGCAGTGCGGGACTAGCGGGGGGCACCTACGAGCAGTACTTC. It translates to CSAGLAGGTYEQYF.

This clonotype was observed at least ten times. The chain is built from TRBV6-2 or TRBV6-3 and TRBJ1-2, with D uncertain. Germline CDR1 and CDR2: MNHEY and SVGEGT. V was trimmed by 5 bases and J by 4 bases, leaving 11 bases between them. The CDR3 loop spans 13 amino acids. The CDR3 loop is CASSPRSGYGYTF. The DNA for the CDR3 is TGTGCCAGCAGTCCCCGTTCGGGCTATGGCTACACCTTC.

Many counts were recorded for this clonotype. The rearrangement joins TRBV20-1 to TRBJ1-1; possibly TRBD1 for D (5 bases). Germline CDR1 and CDR2: DFQATT and SNEGSKA (reference sequence). Trimming cost V 1 base and J 5 bases, with 14 bases left between them. This CDR3 spans 14 amino acids. The CDR3 region has the DNA TGCAGTGCTAGAGTAGGAGGCGGGGGGACTGAAGCTTTCTTT. Its protein product is CSARVGGGGTEAFF.

With respect to this clonotype: An end of the junction differs from the germline gene, which may be a read error. V is TRBV12-3 or TRBV12-4 and J is TRBJ1-5; TRBD1 matches 9 bases. The CDR3 is 15 amino acids. DNA for the CDR3: TGTGCCAGCAGTTCACAGGGGGCGATCTATCAGCCTCAGCATTTT. Protein product: CASSSQGAIYQPQHF.

This clonotype was counted many times. The CDR3 DNA is TGTGCCAGCAGTGTGGACAGGGCCAACACCGGGGAGCTGTTTTTT. It yields the protein CASSVDRANTGELFF. The V gene is TRBV2, the J gene TRBJ2-2; 8 positions match TRBD1. The CDR3 has 15 amino acids. CDR1 and CDR2 from the germline V gene are SNHLY and FYNNEI. V was clipped by 4 bases and J by 2 bases; unmatched bases: 3.